The next 32 T cell receptor beta chains were all read from a single sample in a study of shared clonotypes between healthy human individuals. CD45RO-negative, CCR7-positively selected cells formed the naive CD8 fraction, excluding terminally differentiated effector memory CD45RA+ cells. Sequencing used immunoSEQ multiplex PCR; TCRdb keeps in-frame clones, though not all of them. This table has 2 million or so clones, over 85% appearing once. Sequencing input: naive CD8+ T cells sorted from blood. The receptors here all came from a man younger than 35 in good health.

The rearrangement joins TRBV30 to TRBJ1-6; TRBD1 aligns across 9 bases. Losses at the gene ends were 3 bases for V and 10 bases for J; bases not matched to a gene: 10. This CDR3 has 15 amino acids. From germline, CDR1 is GTSNPN and CDR2 SVGIG (reference sequence). CDR3: CAWRETGGSMSPLHF. As DNA, the CDR3 is TGTGCCTGGAGGGAGACAGGGGGGAGTATGTCACCCCTCCACTTT.

The chain links TRBV4-1 to TRBJ1-3; 8 bases agree with TRBD1. V lost 0 bases to trimming and J lost 4 bases; unmatched junction nucleotides: 5. The CDR3 totals 16 residues. Germline V lookup: CDR1 MGHRA, CDR2 YSYEKL. CDR3 coding DNA: TGCGCCAGCAGCCAAGACAGCAGGGGGCCGGGAAACACCATATATTTT. It translates to CASSQDSRGPGNTIYF.

This chain links TRBV27 with TRBJ1-4, with D possibly matching TRBD1 (6 bases). Trimming removed 3 bases from V and 8 bases from J, with 16 bases in between. The length of the CDR3 is 15 residues. Looked up from germline, CDR1 is MNHEY and CDR2 is SMNVEV (reference sequence). The CDR3 spells CASSFYGQLTEKLFF. In DNA, the CDR3 is TGTGCCAGCAGTTTCTATGGACAGTTAACCGAAAAACTGTTTTTT.

This rearrangement joins TRBV11-1 to TRBJ2-7, with 9 bases that match TRBD1. Germline CDR1 SGHAT, CDR2 FQDESV (reference sequence). The trim removed 2 bases at V and 3 bases at J, leaving 11 bases unmatched. The CDR3 has 17 residues. The CDR3 here is CASSLTGSGTGLYEQYF. The DNA of the CDR3 is TGTGCCAGCAGCTTAACCGGTAGTGGGACAGGGCTCTACGAGCAGTACTTC.

The chain uses TRBV30 and TRBJ1-3, with unresolved D. The V end lost 8 bases, the J end lost 3 bases, and 14 bases lay between the germline ends. The CDR3 totals 13 residues. Germline V gene sequence: CDR1 GTSNPN, CDR2 SVGIG (reference sequence). CDR3 nucleotides: TGTGCCCTGGCCCTGGGTTTTGGAAACACCATATATTTT. Translating gives CALALGFGNTIYF.

The chain uses TRBV4-3 and TRBJ2-1; 11 bases align to TRBD2. V dropped 0 bases and J dropped 8; count of bases not matched to a gene: 6. The CDR3 is made up of 16 amino acids. Germline V CDR1 and CDR2: LGHNA, YSLEER. In DNA, the CDR3 is TGCGCCAGCAGCCAAGAATGGCTAGCGGGAGGCGATGAGCAGTTCTTC. Translated: CASSQEWLAGGDEQFF.

Worth noting for this clone: The sample contains more than one DNA sequence encoding this CDR3. The V gene is TRBV2, the J gene TRBJ2-7, with D perhaps matching TRBD1 (5 bases). V shed 0 bases and J shed 4 bases, with 7 bases lying between them. CDR1 is SNHLY and CDR2 is FYNNEI in the germline V gene. The CDR3 sequence is 13 residues long. Here the CDR3 DNA reads TGTGCCAGCAGTGAAGCCCAGGGATACGAGCAGTACTTC. Residues: CASSEAQGYEQYF.

The chain links TRBV7-9 to TRBJ2-6; 8 nucleotides line up with TRBD1. In germline, CDR1 is SEHNR, CDR2 FQNEAQ (reference sequence). Trimming removed 4 bases from V and 4 bases from J; junction bases left unmatched: 15. The CDR3 runs 19 residues. The DNA of the CDR3 is TGTGCCAGCAGCTCCGACAGGGGCCCTCTCTCTGAGGGGGCCAACGTCCTGACTTTC. Translation: CASSSDRGPLSEGANVLTF.

The gene calls are TRBV27 and TRBJ2-3; 14 positions agree with TRBD2. Germline CDR1 and CDR2: MNHEY and SMNVEV (reference sequence). The CDR3 is 15 amino acids. V lost 5 bases to trimming and J lost 5 bases; unmatched junction nucleotides: 3. The CDR3 spells CASSGLAGGQDTQYF. The CDR3 nucleotides are TGTGCCAGCAGTGGACTAGCGGGAGGTCAAGATACGCAGTATTTT.

Points on this clone: The same CDR3 can be traced to other DNA sequences in this sample. The genes are TRBV6-1 and TRBJ1-1; D ambiguous. There are 13 residues in the CDR3. V gave up 1 base and J gave up 7 bases, with 10 bases separating them. Germline V gene sequence: CDR1 MNHNS, CDR2 SASEGT. This CDR3 is CASSEGAGYEAFF. CDR3 bases: TGTGCCAGCAGTGAAGGTGCGGGGTATGAAGCTTTCTTT.

The genes are TRBV16 and TRBJ2-7; 8 positions agree with TRBD1. V shed 4 bases, J shed 2 bases, and the junction held 4 bases outside the gene matches. Per the germline V gene, CDR1 is KGHSY and CDR2 is FQNENV. The CDR3 length is 14 residues. Here the CDR3 DNA reads TGTGCCAGCAGCCTGGACAGGGCGACCTACGAGCAGTACTTC. It is translated as CASSLDRATYEQYF.

The rearrangement uses TRBV4-1 and TRBJ1-5; D ambiguous. Germline-derived CDR1 and CDR2 are MGHRA and YSYEKL. The V end was cut by 1 base, the J end by 9 bases, with 10 bases between. This CDR3 comprises 13 residues. In DNA, the CDR3 is TGCGCCAGCAGCCAAGTCGCGGGATGGCCCCAGCATTTT. Residues: CASSQVAGWPQHF.

This chain links TRBV9 with TRBJ2-3; 16 nucleotides agree with TRBD2. Losses at the gene ends were 4 bases for V and 5 bases for J; bases not matched to a gene: 7. The germline gives CDR1 SGDLS, CDR2 YYNGEE. The CDR3 runs to 17 residues. In DNA, the CDR3 is TGTGCCAGCAGCACCGGGACTAGCGGGGGGGCTGAAGATACGCAGTATTTT. Protein product: CASSTGTSGGAEDTQYF.

The chain links TRBV6-5 to TRBJ2-2; D is perhaps TRBD2 (7 bases). The CDR3 loop spans 15 amino acids. V lost 2 bases to trimming and J lost 4 bases, with 11 bases between them. Germline lookup yields CDR1 MNHEY and CDR2 SVGAGI. The DNA for the CDR3 is TGTGCCAGCAGTTACCGGGGGGCGGGCACCGGGGAGCTGTTTTTT. It translates to CASSYRGAGTGELFF.

The chain is built from TRBV27 and TRBJ2-1; 10 bases match TRBD2. This CDR3 comprises 16 residues. The V gene end was trimmed by 4 bases and the J gene end by 4 bases; junction bases not matched to a gene: 7. The germline V gene has CDR1 MNHEY and CDR2 SMNVEV (reference sequence). The CDR3 reads CASSWSGGDFYNEQFF. DNA for the CDR3: TGTGCCAGCAGTTGGAGCGGGGGGGACTTTTACAATGAGCAGTTCTTC.

The chain is built from TRBV30 and TRBJ1-2; D gene ambiguous. V lost 7 bases and J lost 9, with 6 bases in between. The germline V gene encodes CDR1 GTSNPN and CDR2 SVGIG (reference sequence). The CDR3 is 8 amino acids. The CDR3 coding sequence is TGTGCCTCCTCGAGCTACACCTTC. It is translated as CASSSYTF.

The V call is TRBV7-9, the J call TRBJ2-7, with D hard to call. The CDR3 covers 11 residues. CDR1 SEHNR and CDR2 FQNEAQ come from the germline V gene (reference sequence). Trimming removed 10 bases from V and 5 bases from J, with 12 bases in between. CDR3 DNA: TGTGCCACGGAAGGGATCGACGAGCAGTACTTC. Its protein is CATEGIDEQYF.

The rearrangement uses TRBV7-6 and TRBJ2-7, with D perhaps TRBD1 or TRBD2 (5 bases each). This CDR3 comprises 16 residues. Trimming stripped 1 base from V and 3 bases from J, with 16 bases between. CDR1 and CDR2 from the germline V gene are SGHVS and FNYEAQ. This chain's CDR3 is CASSLDPTGPFYEQYF. The CDR3 coding sequence is TGTGCCAGCAGCTTAGACCCCACGGGACCATTCTACGAGCAGTACTTC.

Points on this clone: The same CDR3 arises from other DNA sequences in this sample as well. V gene TRBV4-1 combines with J gene TRBJ2-7; D may be TRBD2 (5 bases). In germline, CDR1 is MGHRA, CDR2 YSYEKL. The CDR3 spans 14 residues. Trimming pared 4 bases from V and 2 bases from J, leaving 12 bases between. The CDR3 here is CASSPPGGTYEQYF. CDR3 DNA sequence: TGCGCCAGCAGCCCCCCAGGAGGCACCTACGAGCAGTACTTC.

Regarding this clone: Other DNA sequences in this sample translate to the same CDR3. The rearrangement links TRBV19 to TRBJ2-7, with TRBD2 identical over 13 bases. With V trimmed by 1 base and J by 4 bases, 1 base remained unmatched. Germline-derived CDR1 and CDR2 are LNHDA and SQIVND (reference sequence). This CDR3 has 15 residues. The CDR3 region is CASSIGTSGGYEQYF. CDR3 nucleotide sequence: TGTGCCAGTAGTATAGGGACTAGCGGGGGATACGAGCAGTACTTC.

The chain combines TRBV5-8 with TRBJ2-2; D is unresolved. Germline lookup yields CDR1 SGHTS and CDR2 YDEGEE. The length of the CDR3 is 14 residues. V was clipped by 2 bases and J by 1 base, with 6 bases between them. Here the CDR3 DNA reads TGTGCCAGCAGCTTAAACGAGAACACCGGGGAGCTGTTTTTT. Its translation is CASSLNENTGELFF.

This chain uses TRBV5-1 with TRBJ2-7; TRBD1 aligns across 9 bases. The germline CDR1 and CDR2 sequences are SGHRS and YFSETQ. The junction had 11 bases not matched to a gene; V was cut back by 4 bases and J by 3 bases. The CDR3 covers 16 residues. As DNA, the CDR3 is TGCGCCAGCAGCCGGGGAATGGACAGGGGATACTACGAGCAGTACTTC. Amino acid sequence: CASSRGMDRGYYEQYF.

The chain links TRBV7-9 to TRBJ2-7, with TRBD2 matching 7 bases. CDR3 length: 12 residues. V lost 10 bases and J lost 5; bases outside the gene matches: 8. The germline CDR1 and CDR2 sequences are SEHNR and FQNEAQ (reference sequence). CDR3 nucleotide sequence: TGTGCCACAAAGGGGAGGGTCGACGAGCAGTACTTC. Amino acid sequence: CATKGRVDEQYF.

Points on this clone: Other DNA sequences from this sample encode an identical CDR3 as well. V gene TRBV27 combines with J gene TRBJ2-7; D is possibly TRBD2 (6 bases). The CDR3 loop spans 13 amino acids. CDR1 and CDR2 (germline): MNHEY, SMNVEV (reference sequence). V was pared by 2 bases and J by 3 bases, with 8 bases between. The chain's CDR3 is CASSLGRDYEQYF. CDR3 nucleotide sequence: TGTGCCAGCAGTTTAGGGCGGGACTACGAGCAGTACTTC.

The genes are TRBV5-8 and TRBJ1-1, with a weak D call TRBD1 (5 bases). The CDR3 runs to 17 residues. Germline CDR1 reads SGHTS; CDR2 reads YDEGEE. V lost 2 bases and J lost 3, with 20 bases in between. CDR3 DNA sequence: TGTGCCAGCAGCTTCGGCGTCTTTTTGGACATCGACACTGAAGCTTTCTTT. It encodes CASSFGVFLDIDTEAFF.

The chain joins TRBV5-4 to TRBJ2-1, with D perhaps matching TRBD2 (6 bases). V lost 0 bases and J 1 base, leaving 11 bases between the germline ends. The CDR3 is 16 amino acids. Germline values: CDR1 SGHNT, CDR2 YYREEE (reference sequence). CDR3 sequence (DNA): TGTGCCAGCAGCTTGGTCCCGGGGGTATCCTACAATGAGCAGTTCTTC. As protein: CASSLVPGVSYNEQFF.

Remarks on this clone: Other DNA sequences in the same sample also yield this CDR3. The V call is TRBV27, the J call TRBJ2-7; D unresolved. V gave up 3 bases and J gave up 7 bases, with 7 bases separating them. Per germline, CDR1 MNHEY and CDR2 SMNVEV (reference sequence). The CDR3 length is 11 residues. The DNA of the CDR3 is TGTGCCAGCAGTTTCCGGTCGGAGCAGTACTTC. This translates into CASSFRSEQYF.

V usage is TRBV5-6 and J usage is TRBJ1-2; 7 nucleotides match TRBD1. Germline assignment: CDR1 SGHDT and CDR2 YYEEEE. The CDR3 spans 15 residues. V lost 0 bases to trimming and J lost 4 bases; unmatched junction nucleotides: 6. The CDR3 nucleotides read TGTGCCAGCAGCTTGGAAACGGGACAGATCTATGGCTACACCTTC. As protein: CASSLETGQIYGYTF.

This chain uses TRBV10-3 with TRBJ2-1, with D perhaps matching TRBD1 or TRBD2 (5 bases each). The germline gives CDR1 ENHRY, CDR2 SYGVKD. V was cut by 0 bases and J by 9 bases, with 9 bases left in between. The length of the CDR3 is 13 residues. The CDR3 protein is CAISESMGVEQFF. In DNA, the CDR3 is TGTGCCATCAGTGAGTCGATGGGGGTTGAGCAGTTCTTC.

This chain links TRBV10-2 with TRBJ2-7; D is possibly TRBD2 (5 bases). Germline loops: CDR1 WSHSY, CDR2 SAAADI. There are 14 residues in the CDR3. Deletions cut 2 bases from V and 3 bases from J, with 11 bases between. Written as DNA, the CDR3 is TGCGCCAGCAGTGAGCAGGACTCCGACTACGAGCAGTACTTC. Translated, it gives CASSEQDSDYEQYF.

This clone was recorded only once. The chain joins TRBV4-1 to TRBJ1-1, with TRBD1 matching 8 bases. The V gene end was trimmed by 4 bases and the J gene end by 4 bases; junction bases not matched to a gene: 5. CDR3 length: 14 amino acids. The germline CDR1 and CDR2 sequences are MGHRA and YSYEKL. CDR3 DNA sequence: TGCGCCAGCAGCCGCCCGGGACAGGCCACTGAAGCTTTCTTT. Encoded protein: CASSRPGQATEAFF.

The J gene is TRBJ2-5, the V gene TRBV18, with D possibly TRBD2 on 6 matching bases. The CDR3 is made up of 15 amino acids. Trimming removed 2 bases at V and 4 bases at J, with 14 bases between. Germline lookup yields CDR1 KGHSH and CDR2 LQKENI. As DNA, the CDR3 is TGTGCCAGCTCACCAAGTTCGGGGGTTGGAGAGACCCAGTACTTC. Its translation: CASSPSSGVGETQYF.